The next 5 T cell receptor beta chains were all read from a single sample in a study of T cell responses to AZD1222 COVID-19 vaccine. Measured with immunoSEQ multiplex PCR; TCRdb has only the in-frame clones, and not every one. The sample yields around 250,000 clones, more than 85% seen once. Sequencing was performed on peripheral blood, taken on day 0 of AZD1222 vaccination. The source is an adult in good health.

The rearrangement uses TRBV15 and TRBJ1-5; the D is unclear. V was trimmed by 0 bases and J by 6 bases, leaving 9 bases between them. The CDR3 spans 14 residues. Germline lookup yields CDR1 LNHNV and CDR2 YYDKDF (reference sequence). This CDR3 reads CATSRDIGSQPQHF. CDR3 coding DNA: TGTGCCACCAGCAGAGATATAGGGTCTCAGCCCCAGCATTTT.

The chain links TRBV15 to TRBJ2-2; 10 bases align to TRBD1. After removal of 1 base from V and 9 bases from J, the junction contained 5 bases not matched to a gene. Germline V gene data show CDR1 as LNHNV and CDR2 as YYDKDF (reference sequence). The CDR3 length is 15 residues. The CDR3 DNA reads as TGTGCCACCAGCAGAGGGGGGACAGGGGAAAGGGAGCTGTTTTTT. The encoded protein is CATSRGGTGERELFF.

J is TRBJ1-5 and V is TRBV6-5, with 8 bases identical to TRBD1. The germline gives CDR1 MNHEY, CDR2 SVGAGI. Trimming at V came to 5 bases and at J to 3 bases, leaving 6 bases not matched to a gene. This CDR3 comprises 15 residues. The CDR3 DNA is TGTGCCAGCAGTACCCGGACAGGGTTCAATCAGCCCCAGCATTTT. Translated: CASSTRTGFNQPQHF.

The chain has TRBV7-2 and TRBJ2-3; 7 positions agree with TRBD2. From germline, CDR1 is SGHTA and CDR2 FQGNSA. J was trimmed by 9 bases and V by 2 bases; bases with no gene match: 8. The CDR3 extends over 14 amino acids. DNA for the CDR3: TGTGCCAGCAGCTTACCGGACTGGGGGGGGACGCAGTATTTT. Translating it yields CASSLPDWGGTQYF.

This clone was counted once. The chain couples TRBV7-9 to TRBJ1-5; no clear D gene. This CDR3 region has 13 residues. Trimming pared 4 bases from V and 0 bases from J, leaving 4 bases between. In germline, CDR1 is SEHNR, CDR2 FQNEAQ (reference sequence). DNA of the CDR3: TGTGCCAGCAGCTCGTATAGCAATCAGCCCCAGCATTTT. The encoded protein is CASSSYSNQPQHF.